This T cell receptor beta chain was identified during a study of blood T cell repertoires in COVID-19. Study in general: Whether acute or convalescent, the COVID-19 samples came from the United States, Italy and Spain. From T cells, B-cell-depleted T cells, or PBMCs came the material, which was cDNA or gDNA.

This clone showed up just once. Germline V gives CDR1 MDHEN, CDR2 SYDVKM. The CDR3 consists of 15 residues. V gave up 4 bases and J gave up 5 bases, with 18 bases separating them. Original methodology: Reference gene primer amplification yielded estimated nucleated cell counts. The method was immunoSEQ multiplex PCR; TCRdb's version includes in-frame clones alone and lacks a portion of them. V, J and clone size are taken as reported in that table, and D and trimming were inferred from the DNA itself. The table has tens of thousands of clones, 75% to 90% seen once; the top ten hold around 5.1%. Material for sequencing was peripheral blood. The V call is TRBV28, the J call TRBJ2-7; possible D gene TRBD1, 5 bases. This clonotype was obtained from a man between 60 and 75 years old with active COVID-19. The CDR3 region is CASSYSDTHKHEQYF. CDR3 nucleotide sequence: TGTGCCAGCAGTTACTCGGACACCCACAAGCACGAGCAGTACTTC.